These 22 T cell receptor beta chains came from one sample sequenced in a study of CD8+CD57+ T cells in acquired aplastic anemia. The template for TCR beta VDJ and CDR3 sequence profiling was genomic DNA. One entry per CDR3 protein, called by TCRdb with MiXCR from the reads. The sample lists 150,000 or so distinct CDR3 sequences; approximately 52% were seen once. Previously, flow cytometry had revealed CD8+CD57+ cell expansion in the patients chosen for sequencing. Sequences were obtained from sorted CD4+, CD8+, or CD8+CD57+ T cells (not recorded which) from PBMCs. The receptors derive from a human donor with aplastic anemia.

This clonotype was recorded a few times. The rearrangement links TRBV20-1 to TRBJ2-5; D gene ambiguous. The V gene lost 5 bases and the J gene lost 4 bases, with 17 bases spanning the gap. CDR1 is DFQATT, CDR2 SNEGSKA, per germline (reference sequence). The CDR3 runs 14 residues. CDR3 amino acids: CSAEQRASRETQYF. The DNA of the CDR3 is TGCAGTGCTGAACAACGGGCCTCAAGAGAGACCCAGTACTTC.

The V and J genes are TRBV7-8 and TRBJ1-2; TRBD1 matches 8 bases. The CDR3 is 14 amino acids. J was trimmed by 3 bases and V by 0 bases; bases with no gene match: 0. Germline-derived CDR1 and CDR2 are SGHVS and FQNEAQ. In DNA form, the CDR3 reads TGTGCCAGCAGCTTAGCGACAGGGGACTATGGCTACACCTTC. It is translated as CASSLATGDYGYTF.

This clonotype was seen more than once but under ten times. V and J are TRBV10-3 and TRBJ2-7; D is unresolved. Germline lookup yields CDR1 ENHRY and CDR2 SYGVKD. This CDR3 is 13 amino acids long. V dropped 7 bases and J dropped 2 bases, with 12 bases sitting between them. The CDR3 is CAINFSPAYEQYF. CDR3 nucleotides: TGTGCCATCAATTTCTCGCCGGCCTACGAGCAGTACTTC.

CDR3: CATSAGQGDYEQYF. The DNA for the CDR3 is TGTGCCACCAGTGCAGGACAGGGGGATTACGAGCAGTACTTC. V gene TRBV24-1 combines with J gene TRBJ2-7; 10 nucleotides agree with TRBD1. CDR3 length: 14 amino acids. The J segment lost 4 bases and the V segment lost 5 bases, leaving 4 bases of the junction unmatched. Looked up from germline, CDR1 is KGHDR and CDR2 is SFDVKD.

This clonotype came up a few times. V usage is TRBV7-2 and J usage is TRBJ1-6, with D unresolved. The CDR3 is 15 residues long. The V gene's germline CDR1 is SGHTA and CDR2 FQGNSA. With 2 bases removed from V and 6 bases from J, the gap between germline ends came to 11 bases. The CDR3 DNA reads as TGTGCCAGCAGCTTAAGGCGCAGGTTTAATTCACCCCTCCACTTT. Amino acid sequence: CASSLRRRFNSPLHF.

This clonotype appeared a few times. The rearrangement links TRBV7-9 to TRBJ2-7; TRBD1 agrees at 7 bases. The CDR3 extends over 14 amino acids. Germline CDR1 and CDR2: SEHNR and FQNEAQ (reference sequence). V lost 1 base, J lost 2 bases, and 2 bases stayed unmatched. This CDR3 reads CASSLVQGTYEQYF. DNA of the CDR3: TGTGCCAGCAGCTTAGTACAGGGGACCTACGAGCAGTACTTC.

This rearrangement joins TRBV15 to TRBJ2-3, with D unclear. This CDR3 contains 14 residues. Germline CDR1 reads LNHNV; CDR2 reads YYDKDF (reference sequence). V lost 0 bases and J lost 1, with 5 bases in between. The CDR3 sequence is CATSRDRGTDTQYF. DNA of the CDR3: TGTGCCACCAGCAGAGACAGAGGCACAGATACGCAGTATTTT.

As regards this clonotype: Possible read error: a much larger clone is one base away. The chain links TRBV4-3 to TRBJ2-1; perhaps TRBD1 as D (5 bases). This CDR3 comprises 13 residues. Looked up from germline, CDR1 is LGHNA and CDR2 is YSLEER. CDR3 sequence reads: CASSHPPDNEQSF. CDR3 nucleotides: TGCGCCAGCAGCCACCCCCCGGACAATGAGCAGTCCTTC.

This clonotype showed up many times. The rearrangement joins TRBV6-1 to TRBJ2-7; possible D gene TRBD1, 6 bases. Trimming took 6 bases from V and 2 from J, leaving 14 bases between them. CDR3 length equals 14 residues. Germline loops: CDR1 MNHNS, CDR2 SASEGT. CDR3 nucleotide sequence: TGTGCCAGCAGCTGGGGGCTGGGCACCTACGAGCAGTACTTC. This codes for CASSWGLGTYEQYF.

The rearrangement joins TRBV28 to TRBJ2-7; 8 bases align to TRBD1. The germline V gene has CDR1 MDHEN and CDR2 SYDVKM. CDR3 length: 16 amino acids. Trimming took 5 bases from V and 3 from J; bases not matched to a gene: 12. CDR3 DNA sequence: TGTGCCAGCAGTAACCCGGCCGGGACAGGCGACTACGAGCAGTACTTC. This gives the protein CASSNPAGTGDYEQYF. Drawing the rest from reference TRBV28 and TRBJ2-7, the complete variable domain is DVKVTQSSRYLVKRTGEKVFLECVQDMDHENMFWYRQDPGLGLRLIYFSYDVKMKEKGDIPEGYSVSREKKERFSLILESASTNQTSMYLCASSNPAGTGDYEQYFGPGTRLTVT.

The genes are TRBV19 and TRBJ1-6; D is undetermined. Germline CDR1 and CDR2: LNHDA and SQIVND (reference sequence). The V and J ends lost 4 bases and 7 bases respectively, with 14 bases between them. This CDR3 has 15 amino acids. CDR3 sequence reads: CASSKGPGTNSPLHF. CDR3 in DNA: TGTGCCAGTAGTAAGGGTCCAGGCACCAATTCACCCCTCCACTTT.

The CDR3 nucleotides read TGTGCCAGCTCACCACGAACCTCTGTGCAGGGGGATGGCTACACCTTC. Residues: CASSPRTSVQGDGYTF. This chain uses TRBV18 with TRBJ1-2; 7 positions match TRBD1. The germline CDR1 and CDR2 sequences are KGHSH and LQKENI. CDR3 length: 16 amino acids. Trimming took 1 base from V and 6 from J; bases not matched to a gene: 11.

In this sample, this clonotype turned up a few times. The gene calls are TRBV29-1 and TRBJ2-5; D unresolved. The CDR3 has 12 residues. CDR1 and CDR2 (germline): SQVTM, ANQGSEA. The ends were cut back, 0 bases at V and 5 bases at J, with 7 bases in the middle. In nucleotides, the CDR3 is TGCAGCGTTGAAGAGCTGGGGGAGACCCAGTACTTC. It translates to CSVEELGETQYF.

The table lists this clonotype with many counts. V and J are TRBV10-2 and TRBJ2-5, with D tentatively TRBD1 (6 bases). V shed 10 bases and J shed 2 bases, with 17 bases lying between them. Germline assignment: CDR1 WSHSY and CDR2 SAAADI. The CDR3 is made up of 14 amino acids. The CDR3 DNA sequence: TGCGCCACCGCCAAACAAGGGGGTCAAGAGACCCAGTACTTC. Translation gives CATAKQGGQETQYF.

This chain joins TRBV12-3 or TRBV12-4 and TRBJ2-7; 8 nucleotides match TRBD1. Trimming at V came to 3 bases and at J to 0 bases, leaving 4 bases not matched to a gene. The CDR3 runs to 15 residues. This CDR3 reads CASSLRTGHSYEQYF. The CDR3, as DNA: TGTGCCAGCAGTTTGCGGACAGGGCACTCCTACGAGCAGTACTTC.

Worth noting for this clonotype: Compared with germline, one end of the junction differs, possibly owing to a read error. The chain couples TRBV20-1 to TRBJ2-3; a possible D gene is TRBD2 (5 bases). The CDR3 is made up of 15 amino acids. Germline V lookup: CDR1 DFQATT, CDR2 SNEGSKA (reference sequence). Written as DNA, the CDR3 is TGCAGTGCTAACTTACATAGTTCTAGCACTGATACGCAGTATTTT. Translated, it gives CSANLHSSSTDTQYF.

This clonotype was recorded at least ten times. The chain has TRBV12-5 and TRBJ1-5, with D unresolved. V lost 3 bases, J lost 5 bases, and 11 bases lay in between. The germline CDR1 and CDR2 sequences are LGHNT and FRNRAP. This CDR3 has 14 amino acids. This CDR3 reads CASGLGQIHQPQHF. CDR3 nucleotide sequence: TGTGCTAGTGGTTTAGGGCAGATTCATCAGCCCCAGCATTTT.

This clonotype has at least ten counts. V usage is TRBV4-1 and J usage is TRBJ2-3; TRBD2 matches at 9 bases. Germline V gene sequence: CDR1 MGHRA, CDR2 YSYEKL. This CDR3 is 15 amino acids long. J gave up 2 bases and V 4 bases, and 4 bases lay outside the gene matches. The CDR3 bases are TGCGCCAGCAGCCGCGGACTAGCGAACACAGATACGCAGTATTTT. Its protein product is CASSRGLANTDTQYF.

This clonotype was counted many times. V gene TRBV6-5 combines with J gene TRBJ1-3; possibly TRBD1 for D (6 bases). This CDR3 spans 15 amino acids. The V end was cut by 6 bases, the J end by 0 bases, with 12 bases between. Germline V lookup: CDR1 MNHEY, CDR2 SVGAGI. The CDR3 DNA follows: TGTGCCAGCAGGACAGGCCCGAGCTCTGGAAACACCATATATTTT. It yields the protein CASRTGPSSGNTIYF.

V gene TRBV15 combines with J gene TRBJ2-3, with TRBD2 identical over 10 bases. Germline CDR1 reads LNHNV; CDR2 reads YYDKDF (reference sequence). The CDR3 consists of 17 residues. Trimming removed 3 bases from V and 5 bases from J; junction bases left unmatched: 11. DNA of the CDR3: TGTGCCACCAGCAGCCAAGAAGCGGGGGGGCAGAGAGATACGCAGTATTTT. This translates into CATSSQEAGGQRDTQYF. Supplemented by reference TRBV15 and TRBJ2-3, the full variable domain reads DAMVIQNPRYQVTQFGKPVTLSCSQTLNHNVMYWYQQKSSQAPKLLFHYYDKDFNNEADTPDNFQSRRPNTSFCFLDIRSPGLGDTAMYLCATSSQEAGGQRDTQYFGPGTRLTVL.

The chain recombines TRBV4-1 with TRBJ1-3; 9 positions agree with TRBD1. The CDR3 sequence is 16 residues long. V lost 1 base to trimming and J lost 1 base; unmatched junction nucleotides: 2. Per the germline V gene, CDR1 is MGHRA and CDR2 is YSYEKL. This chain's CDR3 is CASSQVQGASGNTIYF. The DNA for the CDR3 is TGCGCCAGCAGCCAAGTACAGGGGGCGTCTGGAAACACCATATATTTT.

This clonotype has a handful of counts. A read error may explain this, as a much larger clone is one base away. The CDR3 sequence is CASSLLDRDRSNCYGYTF. CDR3 coding DNA: TGTGCCAGCAGCTTACTAGACAGGGACCGATCAAACTGCTATGGCTACACCTTC. The chain has TRBV11-2 and TRBJ1-2, with TRBD1 matching 7 bases. The CDR3 is 18 amino acids. Germline V CDR1 and CDR2: SGHAT, FQNNGV. V lost 2 bases, J lost 4 bases, and 16 bases stayed unmatched.